This TCR beta chain was sequenced during a study of cytomegalovirus exposure and HLA in healthy donors (TCRdb year 2017). Looking at the study overall: A later analysis indicated that the 130 or so validation repertoires were generated on the platform also employed for the roughly 730 repertoires of the first cohort. The study aimed to test whether signatures of past pathogen exposure could be identified by cataloging public T cell receptors. Along with the roughly 710-subject first cohort, a separate validation cohort of over a hundred different subjects was used. To predict cytomegalovirus infection status, the study combined high-throughput TCR immunosequencing, statistical association of individual TCRs with disease status, and machine learning.

To note about this clone: This clone's antigen is unknown. The input lacks base qualities; no much larger clone sits a single base away.

At the junction V is shortened by 2 bases and J by 3 bases, with 10 bases in between. From its cysteine to its phenylalanine, the CDR3 spans 14 amino acids. The CDR3 DNA has 42 bases and is translated from base 1. From the germline V gene, CDR1 is MNHEY and CDR2 is SVGAGI. The donors belonged to the validation cohort of around 120 subjects, which was separate from the approximately 700-subject first cohort. Library preparation was by the immunoSEQ multiplex PCR assay. On the study's bioinformatics: A statistical classification framework was built to diagnose cytomegalovirus status from the catalog of TCR beta chain sequences. The table comes from immuneACCESS by way of TCRdb, which keeps in-frame sequences with V and J called. Part of the clones is missing from these tables; in studies checked, under half for an unresolved V gene and the rest for unknown reasons. That table is the source of V, J and clone size, and D and trimming were worked out from the DNA. Here the sample has about 71,000 clones; approximately 94% occur a single time. The ten largest clonotypes hold approximately 0.93% of the sample.

Results and caveats for the whole study, not just this receptor: Most TCR sequences were seen in very few donors, while some public TCRs were found in many individuals. The classifier was reported to diagnose cytomegalovirus status with high specificity and sensitivity in both the original and validation cohorts. In a later analysis, TCRs clustered in the first cohort were found to also tend to co-occur in the 110 or so validation repertoires, with 94% of cluster scores above 0. The authors suggested that the approach could potentially be generalized to other disease states and immunological phenotypes. Three of the identified cytomegalovirus-associated TCR beta chains were confirmed in vitro to be specific for cytomegalovirus antigens. The validation cohort had no HLA typing available for a later analysis, so co-occurrence within that cohort was assessed over all 110 or so repertoires. A total of about 180 TCR beta chains were listed by the study as associated with cytomegalovirus.

The TCR was taken from a woman aged 18-35 years in good health and CMV-seronegative. The sample was PBMCs. The rearranged chain carries TRBV6-5 and TRBJ1-1, with TRBD1 perhaps the D gene, on 5 matching bases. The bases are TGTGCCAGCAGTTACCAGGGTCTCCACACTGAAGCTTTCTTT. It translates as CASSYQGLHTEAFF.